This T cell receptor beta chain comes out of a study of Ad26.COV2.S vaccination and SARS-CoV-2 variants. About the study: The trial was COV1001 and the donor's arm was Ad26.COV2.S. Once or twice, 56 days apart, Ad26.COV2.S was delivered intramuscularly.

Regarding treatment: roughly 20 received Ad26.COV2.S at low or high dose, single or two shots; about 5 received placebo; per-sample allocation not given. After the first vaccine or placebo injection, samples were drawn on day 63. Study findings and constraints: Measurement of non-spike TCR breadth gave similar results in vaccine and placebo recipients. Reports say spike-specific CD8+ and CD4+ T cell responses covered substantial breadth after vaccination.

Comments on this clone: Its specificity is not known.

This table comes from immunoSEQ multiplex PCR, and its TCRdb copy is limited to in-frame clones, with some not included. The sample has roughly 680,000 clones, 80% to 90% seen once. Germline assignment: CDR1 LGHNA and CDR2 YSLEER. Trimming stripped 1 base from V and 5 bases from J, with 11 bases between. This CDR3 has 14 residues. This TCR derives from a person between 18 and 65 years old who received the Ad26.COV2.S COVID-19 vaccine or a placebo. Here the sequenced sample was peripheral blood, taken in a trial of Ad26.COV2.S vaccine versus placebo. The chain carries TRBV4-3 and TRBJ1-2; D call uncertain. The CDR3 is CASSQVPEKYGYTF. Written as DNA, the CDR3 is TGCGCCAGCAGCCAAGTACCCGAGAAATATGGCTACACCTTC.